The rows below give T cell receptor beta chains drawn from one sample of a study of blood T cell repertoires in COVID-19. The protocol was immunoSEQ multiplex PCR, while the TCRdb copy is restricted to in-frame clones and leaves out a portion. The sample consists of roughly 50,000 clones, 85% to 90% of them appearing once. The sequenced material came from peripheral blood. These receptors all stem from a woman aged 60-75 years with acute or convalescent COVID-19. CDR3s include the opening cysteine and the closing phenylalanine or tryptophan. Each record gives: J gene, D gene, V gene, clone size, CDR3 DNA, CDR3 protein. A D gene is named only where the DNA matches it firmly. Clone sizes are given selectively: once, few, many, or a class where the clone is expanded.

TRBJ2-2	-	TRBV7-6	once	TGTGCCAGCAGCTCCGTCGGGAATCTGAACACCGAGGAGCTGTTTTTT	CASSSVGNLNTEELFF
TRBJ2-5	TRBD2	TRBV5-6	-	TGTGCCAGCAGCTTGTGGACTAGCGGGGGCTGGGAGACCCAGTACTTC	CASSLWTSGGWETQYF
TRBJ2-7	-	TRBV27	-	TGTGCCAGCAGTTTAGCGGGAAGCAACGAGCAGTACTTC	CASSLAGSNEQYF
TRBJ1-2	-	TRBV10-3	few	TGTGCCACTACGGGACTCCCGGGCAACTATGGCTACACCTTC	CATTGLPGNYGYTF
TRBJ2-3	-	TRBV5-5	-	TGTGCCAGCAGCCCCAAAGCCGGGGTAAGAGATACGCAGTATTTT	CASSPKAGVRDTQYF
TRBJ2-4	TRBD2	TRBV7-2	-	TGTGCCAGCAGCTTAGAGCTAGCGGGAGGTTTGAACATTCAGTACTTC	CASSLELAGGLNIQYF
TRBJ1-6	-	TRBV5-1	-	TGCGCCAGCAGCGCCTCGAGGGAATCACCCCTCCACTTT	CASSASRESPLHF
TRBJ2-7	TRBD2	TRBV2	-	TGTGCCAGCAGTTCGACTAGCGGCTACGAGCAGTACTTC	CASSSTSGYEQYF
TRBJ2-6	-	TRBV7-6	few	TGTGCCAGCAGCCGCAGGGTTTCTGGGGCCAACGTCCTGACTTTC	CASSRRVSGANVLTF
TRBJ2-3	-	TRBV23-1	-	TGCGCCAGCAGTCCGACGGGAGACTGTGGAACAGATACGCAGTATTTT	CASSPTGDCGTDTQYF
TRBJ2-4	TRBD2	TRBV10-1	-	TGCGCCAGCAGTCTAGCGGATCCAAAAAACATTCAGTACTTC	CASSLADPKNIQYF
TRBJ2-2	TRBD2	TRBV3-1/TRBV3-2	-	TGTGCCAGCAGCCAAGATCCAATCCATGGCGGGAGGGATAACACCGGGGAGCTGTTTTTT	CASSQDPIHGGRDNTGELFF
TRBJ2-1	-	TRBV19	-	TGTGCCAGTTCCCCTAGCTTGGTTCGGTGGGAGCAGTTCTTC	CASSPSLVRWEQFF
TRBJ2-3	-	TRBV13	once	TGTGCCAGCAGCTTTCAGATGGGCCTGGTCACAGATACGCAGTATTTT	CASSFQMGLVTDTQYF
TRBJ2-3	TRBD2	TRBV6-7	-	TGTGCCAGCAGTTACCCAGGGACTAGCGGGAGTCTTGGCACAGATACGCAGTATTTT	CASSYPGTSGSLGTDTQYF
TRBJ2-7	-	TRBV7-9	once	TGTGCCAGCAGCTTAATAACCGGGGGGCGGGGCGAGCAGTACTTC	CASSLITGGRGEQYF
TRBJ1-2	-	TRBV6-6	-	TGTGCCAGCAGCCATAACTCCAGGGCCACTAACTATGGCTACACCTTC	CASSHNSRATNYGYTF
TRBJ1-6	-	TRBV7-8	-	TGTGCCAGCAGCTTAGCGGTGGAGGGTGGCTCACCCCTCCACTTT	CASSLAVEGGSPLHF
TRBJ1-1	-	TRBV7-8	-	TGTGCCAGCAGCTTGGGGGAGGGGACTGAAGCTTTCTTT	CASSLGEGTEAFF
TRBJ1-2	-	TRBV5-6	-	TGTGCCAGCAGCTCCATAACAGCGGGCGCGCTTCGCTACACCTTC	CASSSITAGALRYTF
TRBJ2-5	-	TRBV12-5	-	TGTGCTAGTGGTTTGTCAATCGGGGACACTCAGGGGACCCAGTACTTC	CASGLSIGDTQGTQYF
TRBJ2-3	-	TRBV28	-	TGTGCCAGCAGCGGGGGAGCCACAGATACGCAGTATTTT	CASSGGATDTQYF
TRBJ1-2	-	TRBV3-1/TRBV3-2	-	TGTGCCAGCAGCCAAGATCAGTCGTATGGCTACACCTTC	CASSQDQSYGYTF
TRBJ2-3	TRBD2	TRBV5-1	-	TGCGCCAGCAGCTTCAGCGGGGCCCCAGATACGCAGTATTTT	CASSFSGAPDTQYF
TRBJ1-1	-	TRBV12-5	-	TGTGCTAGTGGTTTGAGGAGCTTGAACACTGAAGCTTTCTTT	CASGLRSLNTEAFF
TRBJ1-4	TRBD1	TRBV6-5	-	TGTGCCAGCAGTTACCAGGGACAGGTTAATGAAAAACTGTTTTTT	CASSYQGQVNEKLFF
TRBJ2-3	-	TRBV6-6	-	TGTGCCAGCAGTTACTCGAGCTCGCAGTATTTT	CASSYSSSQYF
TRBJ2-3	-	TRBV5-4	-	TGTGCCAGCAGCCGGGGGGCGCGCACAGATACGCAGTATTTT	CASSRGARTDTQYF
TRBJ1-5	-	TRBV18	-	TGTGCCAGCTCACTCGTCGGACACTCCGATCTTAGCAATCAGCCCCAGCATTTT	CASSLVGHSDLSNQPQHF
TRBJ2-2	TRBD1	TRBV15	-	TGTGCCACCAGCAGATTACAGGGGGCGCGGGGTACCGGGGAGCTGTTTTTT	CATSRLQGARGTGELFF
TRBJ2-5	TRBD2	TRBV9	once	TGTGCCAGCAGCGTAAGCCAACTAGCGGGAGGGCCAAAGACCCAGTACTTC	CASSVSQLAGGPKTQYF
TRBJ1-1	-	TRBV19	once	TGTGCCAGTAGTATATCGGGGGACACTGAAGCTTTCTTT	CASSISGDTEAFF
TRBJ2-1	-	TRBV24-1	-	TGTGCCACCAGCCAGGGAGGCCTATACAATGAGCAGTTCTTC	CATSQGGLYNEQFF
TRBJ2-6	-	TRBV7-6	-	TGTGCCAGCAGCTCTAGCTCTGGGGCCAACGTCCTGACTTTC	CASSSSSGANVLTF
TRBJ2-2	-	TRBV9	-	TGTGCCAGCAGCGTACGCGGGTCGAACACCGGGGAGCTGTTTTTT	CASSVRGSNTGELFF
TRBJ1-2	-	TRBV7-3	-	TGTGCCAGCAGCCCCTTGGACAGCAACTATGGCTACACCTTC	CASSPLDSNYGYTF
TRBJ2-6	TRBD1	TRBV2	-	TGTGCCAGCAATCCCGGGACAGATCGCTCTGGGGCCAACGTCCTGACTTTC	CASNPGTDRSGANVLTF
TRBJ2-3	-	TRBV9	-	TGTGCCAGCAGCGCCCATAGGGGAGATACGCAGTATTTT	CASSAHRGDTQYF
TRBJ2-7	TRBD2	TRBV15	-	TGTGCCACCAGCAGAGATAGCGGGAGCTCCTACGAGCAGTACTTC	CATSRDSGSSYEQYF
TRBJ2-3	TRBD1	TRBV5-1	-	TGCGCCAGCAGCTTGGTAGTCCAGGGGGCAGGAGATACGCAGTATTTT	CASSLVVQGAGDTQYF
TRBJ2-7	TRBD1	TRBV7-2	-	TGTGCCAGCAGCCCCCACACGGGACAGGATACCTACGAGCAGTACTTC	CASSPHTGQDTYEQYF
TRBJ1-5	-	TRBV6-1	-	TGTGCCAGCAGTGAACGGGGGTTTAGCAATCAGCCCCAGCATTTT	CASSERGFSNQPQHF
TRBJ1-2	-	TRBV15	once	TGTGCCACCAGCAGAGATATGGGGCAATATGGCTACACCTTC	CATSRDMGQYGYTF
TRBJ1-6	-	TRBV25-1	-	TGTGCCAGCACTCCCCGGGGAGGGGGACGGTCACCCCTCCACTTT	CASTPRGGGRSPLHF
TRBJ2-7	TRBD1	TRBV7-3	few	TGTGCCAGCAGTCGGGGACAGGGTCGATCCTACGAGCAGTACTTC	CASSRGQGRSYEQYF
TRBJ1-6	TRBD1	TRBV30	-	TGTGCCTGGGACAGGGGTTTTAATTCACCCCTCCACTTT	CAWDRGFNSPLHF
TRBJ2-2	-	TRBV9	few	TGTGCCAGCAGCGGAACTAGAGTAGGTACCGGGGAGCTGTTTTTT	CASSGTRVGTGELFF